Listed below are T cell receptor beta chains from one sample, sequenced in a study of identical twins. TCRdb independently ran MiXCR on the 5' RACE reads; one entry per CDR3 protein. The sample includes under 450,000 distinct CDR3 sequences, 18% of them seen just once. Sequenced sample: naive T cells sorted from blood. The receptors originated from a man aged 50 to 60 in good health. Each CDR3 is given with its conserved first and last residue. A D gene is named only where the DNA matches it firmly. Size tells how often a clone was seen (once, few, many) or the class of an expanded clone, and some rows leave it out.

V	J	size	D	DNA	CDR3
TRBV5-1	TRBJ2-1	many	TRBD2	TGCGCCAGCAGCCCCGGGACTAGCGGGATGGGGGATGAGCAGTTCTTC	CASSPGTSGMGDEQFF
TRBV20-1	TRBJ1-1	-	TRBD1	TGCAGTGCTAGTTACAGGGGGCAGACTGAAGCTTTCTTT	CSASYRGQTEAFF
TRBV29-1	TRBJ2-3	many	-	TGCAGCGTCGTCAGCAGGGGTACGCAGTATTTT	CSVVSRGTQYF
TRBV5-1	TRBJ1-4	-	-	TGCGCCAGCAGTCCTTCCCAGGGACTCGGCGAAAAACTGTTTTTT	CASSPSQGLGEKLFF
TRBV25-1	TRBJ2-3	many	-	TGTGCCAGCAGTGAAACCTCGTCGGGAGATACGCAGTATTTT	CASSETSSGDTQYF
TRBV29-1	TRBJ2-6	-	-	TGCAGCGCAAAGGGGGGTTCTGGGGCCAACGTCCTGACTTTC	CSAKGGSGANVLTF
TRBV29-1	TRBJ1-2	few	-	TGCAGCGTTGAGCGGACAGACAGCTATGGCTACACCTTC	CSVERTDSYGYTF
TRBV12-5	TRBJ1-1	many	-	TGTGCTAGTGGCTCGGACGTGAACACTGAAGCTTTCTTT	CASGSDVNTEAFF
TRBV6-2/TRBV6-3	TRBJ2-7	-	-	TGTGCCAGCAAAACAGGGATCACCTACGAGCAGTACTTC	CASKTGITYEQYF
TRBV6-1	TRBJ2-1	-	TRBD2	TGTGCCGGGGCAGCGGGGGCCTCCTACAATGAGCAGTTCTTC	CAGAAGASYNEQFF
TRBV28	TRBJ2-5	many	TRBD1	TGTGCCAGCAGGGACAGGGGGCGCGGAGAGACCCAGTACTTC	CASRDRGRGETQYF
TRBV10-3	TRBJ2-3	-	-	TGTGCCATCAGTTATACGGGAATGGGAGATACGCAGTATTTT	CAISYTGMGDTQYF
TRBV6-1	TRBJ2-1	many	TRBD2	TGTGCCAGCAGTGTTGTCTTAGCGGGGTACAATGAGCAGTTCTTC	CASSVVLAGYNEQFF
TRBV20-1	TRBJ2-1	-	TRBD2	TGCAGTGCTAGAGGCGATCAGCCTCTGGGACTAGCCGTCTACAATGAGCAGTTCTTC	CSARGDQPLGLAVYNEQFF
TRBV7-2	TRBJ1-5	-	-	TGTGCCAGCAGCTTAAGGTCAACAGTCAATCAGCCCCAGCATTTT	CASSLRSTVNQPQHF
TRBV20-1	TRBJ2-5	-	-	TGCAGTGCTAGAGAGCGTGACAGTGGAATTAAGTACCAAGAGACCCAGTACTTC	CSARERDSGIKYQETQYF
TRBV20-1	TRBJ2-1	-	TRBD2	TGCAGTGCTAGAGTGGGAGGGGTCAATGAGCAGTTCTTC	CSARVGGVNEQFF
TRBV4-2	TRBJ2-2	-	TRBD2	TGTGCCAGCAGCCAGGATAACCTAGCGGGGGGCACCGGCGGGGAGCTGTTTTTT	CASSQDNLAGGTGGELFF